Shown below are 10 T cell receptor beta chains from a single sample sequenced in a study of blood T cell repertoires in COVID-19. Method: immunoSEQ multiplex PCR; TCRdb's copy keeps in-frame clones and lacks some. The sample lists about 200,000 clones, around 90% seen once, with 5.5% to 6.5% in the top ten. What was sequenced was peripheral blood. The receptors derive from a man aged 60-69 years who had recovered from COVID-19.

The CDR3 is CATSDAPGLGSNTGELFF. CDR3 nucleotide sequence: TGTGCCACCAGTGATGCGCCGGGACTAGGGTCGAACACCGGGGAGCTGTTTTTT. V gene TRBV24-1 combines with J gene TRBJ2-2, with TRBD2 matching 8 bases. Germline-derived CDR1 and CDR2 are KGHDR and SFDVKD. The CDR3 covers 18 residues. The V gene end was trimmed by 3 bases and the J gene end by 0 bases; junction bases not matched to a gene: 8.

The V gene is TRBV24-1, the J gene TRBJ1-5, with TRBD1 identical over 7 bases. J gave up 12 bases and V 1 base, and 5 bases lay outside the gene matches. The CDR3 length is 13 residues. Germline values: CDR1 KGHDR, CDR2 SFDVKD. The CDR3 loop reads CATSDFRDRVQHF. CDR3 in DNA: TGTGCCACCAGTGATTTCCGAGACAGGGTCCAGCATTTT.

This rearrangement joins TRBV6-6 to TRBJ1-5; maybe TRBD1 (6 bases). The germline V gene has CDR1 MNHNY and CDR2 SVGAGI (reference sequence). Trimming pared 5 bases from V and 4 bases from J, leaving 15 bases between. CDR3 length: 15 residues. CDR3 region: CASSAQGNLNQPQHF. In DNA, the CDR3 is TGTGCCAGCAGTGCCCAGGGGAATCTGAATCAGCCCCAGCATTTT.

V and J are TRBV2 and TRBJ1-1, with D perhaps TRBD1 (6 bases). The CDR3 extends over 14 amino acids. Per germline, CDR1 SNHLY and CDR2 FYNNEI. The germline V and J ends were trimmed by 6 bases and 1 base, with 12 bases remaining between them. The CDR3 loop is CASRNREWNTEAFF. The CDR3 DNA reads TGTGCCAGCAGAAACAGGGAGTGGAACACTGAAGCTTTCTTT.

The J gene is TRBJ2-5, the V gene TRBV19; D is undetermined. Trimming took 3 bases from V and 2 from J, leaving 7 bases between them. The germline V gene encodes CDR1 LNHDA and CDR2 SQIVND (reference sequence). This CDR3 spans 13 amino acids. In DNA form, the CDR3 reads TGTGCCAGTAGTATTGGCAGTCAAGAGACCCAGTACTTC. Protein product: CASSIGSQETQYF. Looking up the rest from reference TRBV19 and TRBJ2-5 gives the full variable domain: DGGITQSPKYLFRKEGQNVTLSCEQNLNHDAMYWYRQDPGQGLRLIYYSQIVNDFQKGDIAEGYSVSREKKESFPLTVTSAQKNPTAFYLCASSIGSQETQYFGPGTRLLVL.

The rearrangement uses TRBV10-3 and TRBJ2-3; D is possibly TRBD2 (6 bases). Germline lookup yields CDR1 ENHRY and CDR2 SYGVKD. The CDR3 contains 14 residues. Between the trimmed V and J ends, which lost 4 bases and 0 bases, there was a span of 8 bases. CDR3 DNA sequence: TGTGCCATCAGTGTTCGGGGGAGCACAGATACGCAGTATTTT. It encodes CAISVRGSTDTQYF.

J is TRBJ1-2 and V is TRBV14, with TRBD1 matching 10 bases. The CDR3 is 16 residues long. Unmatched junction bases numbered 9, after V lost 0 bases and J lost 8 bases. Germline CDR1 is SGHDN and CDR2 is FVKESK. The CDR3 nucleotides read TGTGCCAGCAGCCAAGATATGGGACAGGGGAGAGAGGGCTACACCTTC. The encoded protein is CASSQDMGQGREGYTF.

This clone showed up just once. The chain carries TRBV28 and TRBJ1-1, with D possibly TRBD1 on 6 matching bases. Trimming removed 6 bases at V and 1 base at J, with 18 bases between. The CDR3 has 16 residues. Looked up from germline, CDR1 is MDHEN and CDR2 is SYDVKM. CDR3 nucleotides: TGTGCCAGCAGCCCCTTTATCGGGACACAGAACACTGAAGCTTTCTTT. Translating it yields CASSPFIGTQNTEAFF. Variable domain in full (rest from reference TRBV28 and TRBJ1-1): DVKVTQSSRYLVKRTGEKVFLECVQDMDHENMFWYRQDPGLGLRLIYFSYDVKMKEKGDIPEGYSVSREKKERFSLILESASTNQTSMYLCASSPFIGTQNTEAFFGQGTRLTVV.

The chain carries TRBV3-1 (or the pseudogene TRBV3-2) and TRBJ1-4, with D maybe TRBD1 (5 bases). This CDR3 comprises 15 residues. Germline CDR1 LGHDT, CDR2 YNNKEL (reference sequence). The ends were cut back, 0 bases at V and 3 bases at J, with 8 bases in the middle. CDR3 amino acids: CASSQDRGSNEKLFF. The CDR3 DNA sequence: TGTGCCAGCAGCCAAGATCGGGGGTCTAATGAAAAACTGTTTTTT.

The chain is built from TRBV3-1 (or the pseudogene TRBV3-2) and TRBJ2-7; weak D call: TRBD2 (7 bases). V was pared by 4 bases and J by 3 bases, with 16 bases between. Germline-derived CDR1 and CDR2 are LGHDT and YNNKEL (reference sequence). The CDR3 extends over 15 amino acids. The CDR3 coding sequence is TGTGCCAGCAGCCTTCGCGGGGGCCACAGCTACGAGCAGTACTTC. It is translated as CASSLRGGHSYEQYF.